This TCR beta chain was identified in a study of blood T cell repertoires in COVID-19. Across the whole study: Both acute and convalescent COVID-19 samples were obtained from the United States, Italy and Spain. Sources were T cells, B-cell-depleted T cells, or PBMCs; the material itself was cDNA or gDNA.

Adults between roughly 18 and 89 years of age took part from 24 US areas. Self-reported history from a screening survey and questionnaire set each donor's cohort. Assay: immunoSEQ multiplex PCR; the TCRdb copy retains only in-frame clones and omits some. The sample has roughly 150,000 clones, approximately 84% seen once; the top ten hold roughly 4%. Germline CDR1 is LGHNA and CDR2 is YNFKEQ. The length of the CDR3 is 17 residues. J lost 5 bases, V lost 1 base, and 9 bases had no gene match. This clonotype was sampled from a man in his fifties or sixties in a cohort exposed to, infected with or recovered from COVID-19 (not recorded which). The specimen was PBMCs or T cells enriched from blood (not recorded which). The chain employs TRBV4-2 and TRBJ2-5, with 11 positions matching TRBD1. CDR3 sequence reads: CASSQASRTGGAETQYF. For the CDR3, the DNA is TGTGCCAGCAGCCAAGCAAGCAGGACAGGGGGCGCTGAGACCCAGTACTTC.